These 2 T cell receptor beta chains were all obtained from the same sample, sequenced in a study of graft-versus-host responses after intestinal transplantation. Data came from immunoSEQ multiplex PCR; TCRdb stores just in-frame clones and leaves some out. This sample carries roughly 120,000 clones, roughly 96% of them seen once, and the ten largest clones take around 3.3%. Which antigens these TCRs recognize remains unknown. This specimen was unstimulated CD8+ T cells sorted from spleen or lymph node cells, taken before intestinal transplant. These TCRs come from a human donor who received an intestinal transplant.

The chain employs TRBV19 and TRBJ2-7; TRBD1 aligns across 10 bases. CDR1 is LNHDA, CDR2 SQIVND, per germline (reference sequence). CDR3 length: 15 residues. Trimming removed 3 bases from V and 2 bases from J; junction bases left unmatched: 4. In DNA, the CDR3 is TGTGCCAGTAGTATCCGGGACAGGGGACCCTACGAGCAGTACTTC. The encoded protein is CASSIRDRGPYEQYF.

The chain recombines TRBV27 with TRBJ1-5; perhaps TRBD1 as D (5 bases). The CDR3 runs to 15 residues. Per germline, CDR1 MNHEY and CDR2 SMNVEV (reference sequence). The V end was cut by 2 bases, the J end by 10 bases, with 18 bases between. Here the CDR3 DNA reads TGTGCCAGCAGTTTAATGGGGACCGACGAGTTACCCCAGCATTTT. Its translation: CASSLMGTDELPQHF.